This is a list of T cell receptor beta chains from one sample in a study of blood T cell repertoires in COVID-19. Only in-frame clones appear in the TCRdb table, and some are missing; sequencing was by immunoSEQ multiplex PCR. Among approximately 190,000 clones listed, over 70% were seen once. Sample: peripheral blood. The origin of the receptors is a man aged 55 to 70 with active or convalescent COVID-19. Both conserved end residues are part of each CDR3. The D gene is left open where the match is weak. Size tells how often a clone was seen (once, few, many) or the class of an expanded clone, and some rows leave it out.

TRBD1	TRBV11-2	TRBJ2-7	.	CASSRPGQGPYEQYF	TGTGCCAGCAGCCGCCCGGGACAGGGGCCTTACGAGCAGTACTTC
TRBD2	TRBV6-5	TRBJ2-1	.	CASSYSTGLAGVEQFF	TGTGCCAGCAGTTACTCGACGGGACTAGCGGGAGTAGAGCAGTTCTTC
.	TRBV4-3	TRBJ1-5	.	CATSRGTSNNQPQHF	TGCGCCACTTCGAGGGGGACATCTAACAATCAGCCCCAGCATTTT
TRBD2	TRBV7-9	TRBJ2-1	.	CASSSPGTSGRGPEQFF	TGTGCCAGCAGCTCGCCGGGGACTAGCGGGAGGGGTCCTGAGCAGTTCTTC
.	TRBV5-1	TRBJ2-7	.	CASSLALGGPYEQYF	TGCGCCAGCAGCTTGGCCTTAGGGGGTCCCTACGAGCAGTACTTC
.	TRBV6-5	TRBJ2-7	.	CASSRTENYEQYF	TGTGCCAGCAGTCGGACAGAAAACTACGAGCAGTACTTC
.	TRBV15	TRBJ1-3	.	CATSPQVGGEKDF	TGTGCCACCAGCCCCCAGGTGGGAGGGGAAAAAGATTTT
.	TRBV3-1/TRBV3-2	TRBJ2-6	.	CASSYDSSGANVLTF	TGTGCCAGCAGCTACGACAGCTCTGGGGCCAACGTCCTGACTTTC
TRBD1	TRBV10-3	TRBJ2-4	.	CAISDPDRKNIQYF	TGTGCCATCAGTGACCCGGACAGGAAAAACATTCAGTACTTC
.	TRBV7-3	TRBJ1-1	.	CASSRRTDIPEAFF	TGTGCCAGCAGCCGGAGGACAGATATCCCTGAAGCTTTCTTT
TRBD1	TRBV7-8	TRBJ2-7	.	CASSLTDRGREQYF	TGTGCCAGCAGCTTAACCGACAGGGGGCGAGAGCAGTACTTC
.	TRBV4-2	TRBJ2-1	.	CASSQDRVWNEQFF	TGTGCCAGCAGCCAAGATCGAGTATGGAATGAGCAGTTCTTC
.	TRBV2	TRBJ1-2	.	CASSLSYGYTF	TGTGCCAGCAGTCTGAGCTATGGCTACACCTTC
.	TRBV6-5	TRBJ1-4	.	CASRTGATNEKLFF	TGTGCCAGCAGAACAGGAGCAACTAATGAAAAACTGTTTTTT
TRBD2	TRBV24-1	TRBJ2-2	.	CATRRGGDTGELFF	TGTGCCACCAGGCGCGGGGGAGACACCGGGGAGCTGTTTTTT
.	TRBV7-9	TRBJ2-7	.	CASSLWTTSYEQYF	TGTGCCAGCAGCTTATGGACTACCTCCTACGAGCAGTACTTC
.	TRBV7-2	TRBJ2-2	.	CASSFEGNTGELFF	TGTGCCAGCAGCTTTGAGGGGAACACCGGGGAGCTGTTTTTT
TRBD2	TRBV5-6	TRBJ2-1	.	CASSPGLAGLNNEQFF	TGTGCCAGCAGCCCCGGACTAGCGGGACTCAACAATGAGCAGTTCTTC
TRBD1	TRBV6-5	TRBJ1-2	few	CASSYEGARGYTF	TGTGCCAGCAGTTATGAGGGGGCCCGTGGCTACACCTTC
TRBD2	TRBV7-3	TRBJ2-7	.	CASSPGTSGRNEQYF	TGTGCCAGCAGCCCCGGGACTAGCGGGAGAAACGAGCAGTACTTC
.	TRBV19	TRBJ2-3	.	CASSIEWAGDTQYF	TGTGCCAGTAGTATAGAGTGGGCCGGAGATACGCAGTATTTT
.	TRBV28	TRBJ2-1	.	CASSLLGARNEQFF	TGTGCCAGCAGTTTATTGGGGGCCCGGAATGAGCAGTTCTTC
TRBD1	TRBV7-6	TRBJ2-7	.	CASSLSPRGFHEQYF	TGTGCCAGCAGCTTAAGTCCCAGGGGGTTCCACGAGCAGTACTTC
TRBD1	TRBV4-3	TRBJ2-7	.	CASSPTDRGEQYF	TGCGCCAGCAGCCCTACGGACAGGGGCGAGCAGTACTTC
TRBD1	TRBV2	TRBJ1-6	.	CAISGTPGQRNSPLHF	TGTGCCATTTCGGGCACCCCGGGACAGCGAAATTCACCCCTCCACTTT
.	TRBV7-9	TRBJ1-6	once	CASSLGGDSPLHF	TGTGCCAGCAGCTTAGGCGGGGATTCACCCCTCCACTTT
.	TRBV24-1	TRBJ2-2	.	CATSDLQGGITGELFF	TGTGCCACCAGTGATTTGCAGGGGGGAATCACCGGGGAGCTGTTTTTT
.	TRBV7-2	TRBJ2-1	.	CASSLEGGRMGEQFF	TGTGCCAGCAGCTTAGAAGGGGGACGGATGGGTGAGCAGTTCTTC
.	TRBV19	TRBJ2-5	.	CASSITRVGETQYF	TGTGCCAGTAGTATAACTAGGGTAGGGGAGACCCAGTACTTC
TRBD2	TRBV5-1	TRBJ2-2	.	CASSSSTSGTGELFF	TGCGCCAGCAGCTCGTCGACTAGCGGTACCGGGGAGCTGTTTTTT
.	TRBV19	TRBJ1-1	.	CASSMGTRGPMNTEAFF	TGTGCCAGTAGTATGGGTACCAGGGGTCCGATGAACACTGAAGCTTTCTTT
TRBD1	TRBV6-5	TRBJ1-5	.	CASSRTGGAQHF	TGTGCCAGCAGCAGGACAGGGGGGGCCCAGCATTTT
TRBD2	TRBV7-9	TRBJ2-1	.	CASSPGLAVYNEQFF	TGTGCCAGCAGCCCGGGACTAGCGGTTTACAATGAGCAGTTCTTC
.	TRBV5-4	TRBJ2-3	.	CASSLVIAPNTDTQYF	TGTGCCAGCAGCTTGGTTATAGCCCCAAACACAGATACGCAGTATTTT
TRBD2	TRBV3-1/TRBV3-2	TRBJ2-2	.	CASSQEGLAVVGELFF	TGTGCCAGCAGCCAAGAGGGACTAGCGGTTGTCGGGGAGCTGTTTTTT
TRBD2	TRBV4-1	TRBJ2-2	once	CASSRGLAGTGELFF	TGCGCCAGCAGCCGTGGACTAGCGGGCACCGGGGAGCTGTTTTTT
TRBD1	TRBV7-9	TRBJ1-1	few	CASSRQGGGEAFF	TGTGCCAGCAGCCGACAGGGGGGTGGTGAAGCTTTCTTT
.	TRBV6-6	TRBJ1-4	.	CASSPPPSYEKLFF	TGTGCCAGCAGTCCTCCCCCGTCGTATGAAAAACTGTTTTTT
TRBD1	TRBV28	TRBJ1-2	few	CASRTGGSGYGYTF	TGTGCCAGCAGGACAGGGGGATCGGGCTATGGCTACACCTTC
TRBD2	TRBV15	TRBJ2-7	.	CATSAGAYEQYF	TGTGCCACCTCAGCGGGGGCGTACGAGCAGTACTTC
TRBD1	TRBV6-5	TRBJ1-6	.	CATSRQGGNSPLHF	TGTGCCACCAGTAGGCAGGGGGGAAATTCACCCCTCCACTTT
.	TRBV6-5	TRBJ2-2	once	CASTGHPNTGELFF	TGTGCCAGCACGGGACATCCAAACACCGGGGAGCTGTTTTTT
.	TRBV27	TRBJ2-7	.	CASSLQGGSYEQYF	TGTGCCAGCAGTTTACAGGGTGGGTCCTACGAGCAGTACTTC
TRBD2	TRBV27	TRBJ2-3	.	CASGGVQDTDTQYF	TGTGCCAGCGGGGGGGTGCAAGACACAGATACGCAGTATTTT
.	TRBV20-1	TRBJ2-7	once	CSASKQGTNYEQYF	TGCAGTGCTAGTAAGCAGGGGACCAACTACGAGCAGTACTTC
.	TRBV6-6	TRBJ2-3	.	CASVRVESRDTQYF	TGTGCCAGTGTCAGGGTGGAGAGTAGAGATACGCAGTATTTT
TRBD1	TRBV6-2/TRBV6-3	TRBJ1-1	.	CASSDRGGSTEAFF	TGTGCCAGCAGTGACAGGGGAGGGAGCACTGAAGCTTTCTTT
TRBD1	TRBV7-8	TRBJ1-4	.	CASSLGQLATNEKLFF	TGTGCCAGCAGCTTGGGACAGCTTGCAACTAATGAAAAACTGTTTTTT
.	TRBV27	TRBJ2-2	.	CASSPGLGNLNTGELFF	TGTGCCAGCAGTCCTGGGCTCGGAAACTTAAACACCGGGGAGCTGTTTTTT
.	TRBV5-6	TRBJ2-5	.	CASSSPGVETQYF	TGTGCCAGCAGCTCCCCCGGGGTAGAGACCCAGTACTTC
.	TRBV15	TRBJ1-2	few	CATSGKTANYGYTF	TGTGCCACCAGCGGAAAGACTGCTAACTATGGCTACACCTTC